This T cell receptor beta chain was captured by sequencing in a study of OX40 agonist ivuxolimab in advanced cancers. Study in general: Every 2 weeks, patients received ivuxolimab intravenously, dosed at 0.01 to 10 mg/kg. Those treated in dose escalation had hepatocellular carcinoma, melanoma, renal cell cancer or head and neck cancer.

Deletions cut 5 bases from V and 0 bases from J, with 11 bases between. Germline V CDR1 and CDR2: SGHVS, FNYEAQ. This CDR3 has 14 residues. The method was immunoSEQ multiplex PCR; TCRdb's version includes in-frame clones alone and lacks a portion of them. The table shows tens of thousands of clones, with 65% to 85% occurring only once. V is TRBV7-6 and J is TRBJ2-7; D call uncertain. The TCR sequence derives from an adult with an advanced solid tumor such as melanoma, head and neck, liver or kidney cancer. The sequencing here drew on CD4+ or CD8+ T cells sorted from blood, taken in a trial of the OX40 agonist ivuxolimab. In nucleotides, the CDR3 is TGTGCCAGCAGCCTAGATAGAATCTCCTACGAGCAGTACGTC. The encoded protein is CASSLDRISYEQYV.